The 20 T cell receptor beta chains in this list originate from one sample, sequenced in a study of T cell repertoires in cytomegalovirus infection. TCRdb fed the reads into MiXCR, producing one record per CDR3 protein. Found here are 450,000 to 550,000 distinct CDR3 sequences, roughly 43% of them singletons; the top ten hold just under 45%. These receptors' antigens are unknown. Here the sequenced sample was cultured PBMCs, taken from culture after CMV antigen stimulation. The receptors were gathered from a human donor in good health (CMV status not recorded). Some clones in this sample may be carry-over from other donors' samples.

CDR3 nucleotides: TGTGCCATCAGCCCTCGGGCGGGAGGGCAAAGACTGGGGGCCCAGTACTTC. This encodes CAISPRAGGQRLGAQYF. The chain couples TRBV10-3 to TRBJ2-5; 9 nucleotides align to TRBD2. J was trimmed by 9 bases and V by 6 bases; bases with no gene match: 20. CDR1 ENHRY and CDR2 SYGVKD come from the germline V gene. The CDR3 runs 17 residues.

J is TRBJ2-1 and V is TRBV6-2 or TRBV6-3, with 7 bases identical to TRBD1. Germline lookup yields CDR1 MNHEY and CDR2 SVGEGT. The CDR3 runs to 13 residues. V shed 6 bases and J 3 bases; nucleotides not matched to a gene: 2. The CDR3 DNA reads as TGTGCCAGCAGGTGGGACAGCTACAATGAGCAGTTCTTC. This encodes CASRWDSYNEQFF.

This clonotype occurred many times. The rearrangement joins TRBV7-2 to TRBJ2-3, with D tentatively TRBD1 (6 bases). CDR1 is SGHTA, CDR2 FQGNSA, per germline. V lost 2 bases to trimming and J lost 6 bases, with 9 bases between them. The CDR3 covers 13 residues. The CDR3 DNA reads TGTGCCAGCAGCTTACTCACAGGGGATACGCAGTATTTT. The encoded protein is CASSLLTGDTQYF.

This clonotype was detected only a few times. The chain combines TRBV27 with TRBJ1-4; unclear D gene. Germline CDR1 reads MNHEY; CDR2 reads SMNVEV (reference sequence). V was trimmed by 8 bases and J by 8 bases, leaving 12 bases between them. This CDR3 is built from 12 residues. The CDR3, as DNA: TGTGCCAGCGGTAGAGTGTGGGAAAAACTGTTTTTT. This translates into CASGRVWEKLFF.

The chain employs TRBV12-5 and TRBJ2-2; D remains unclear. Between the trimmed V and J ends, which lost 3 bases and 3 bases, there was a span of 2 bases. Per the germline V gene, CDR1 is LGHNT and CDR2 is FRNRAP. The length of the CDR3 is 12 residues. Written as DNA, the CDR3 is TGTGCTAGTGGTTTCTACACCGGGGAGCTGTTTTTT. Translated: CASGFYTGELFF.

The CDR3 here is CASLKGTYTEAFF. Here the CDR3 DNA reads TGTGCCAGCTTAAAGGGGACGTACACTGAAGCTTTCTTT. This sequence joins TRBV7-9 and TRBJ1-1; weak D call: TRBD1 (5 bases). CDR3 length: 13 amino acids. Trimming stripped 8 bases from V and 3 bases from J, with 13 bases between. The germline CDR1 and CDR2 sequences are SEHNR and FQNEAQ (reference sequence).

This clonotype was counted between two and nine times. V and J are TRBV20-1 and TRBJ1-5; 9 nucleotides align to TRBD1. The CDR3 contains 13 residues. V lost 0 bases, J lost 8 bases, and 2 bases stayed unmatched. Germline V gene sequence: CDR1 DFQATT, CDR2 SNEGSKA (reference sequence). The CDR3 DNA follows: TGCAGTGCTAGAGAGGACAGGGGAAAGCCCCAGCATTTT. Translating it yields CSAREDRGKPQHF.

Only a few counts were recorded for this clonotype. The chain combines TRBV27 with TRBJ2-7; 10 bases fit TRBD2. V trimming: 5 bases; J trimming: 9 bases; junction bases outside the gene matches: 10. CDR1 is MNHEY and CDR2 is SMNVEV in the germline V gene (reference sequence). The CDR3 spans 14 residues. CDR3 in DNA: TGTGCCAGCAGTAAACCGGGACTAGCGACTATGCAGTACTTC. It translates to CASSKPGLATMQYF.

The CDR3 loop is CASSQTDSPLHF. Here the CDR3 DNA reads TGTGCCAGCAGCCAAACGGATTCACCCCTCCACTTT. V is TRBV3-1 and J is TRBJ1-6; D unresolved. Germline V gene data show CDR1 as LGHDT and CDR2 as YNNKEL (reference sequence). V dropped 2 bases and J dropped 8 bases, with 4 bases sitting between them. CDR3 size: 12 residues.

The chain uses TRBV20-1 and TRBJ2-5, with D maybe TRBD2 (5 bases). The CDR3 totals 13 residues. Trimming removed 1 base at V and 3 bases at J, with 9 bases between. The germline gives CDR1 DFQATT, CDR2 SNEGSKA (reference sequence). This chain's CDR3 is CSARVGNEETQYF. The CDR3 DNA follows: TGCAGTGCTAGAGTCGGGAATGAAGAGACCCAGTACTTC.

The V and J genes are TRBV6-5 and TRBJ2-1; D is unclear. Germline V gives CDR1 MNHEY, CDR2 SVGAGI. Trimming removed 4 bases at V and 8 bases at J, with 9 bases between. This CDR3 spans 12 amino acids. In DNA, the CDR3 is TGTGCCAGCAGTTCACCAGGTGATGAGCAGTTCTTC. Translating gives CASSSPGDEQFF.

The chain is built from TRBV6-1 and TRBJ1-5, with TRBD1 as a possible D gene (5 bases). Trimming took 1 base from V and 6 from J, leaving 19 bases between them. The CDR3 is 17 amino acids. Germline CDR1 and CDR2: MNHNS and SASEGT. CDR3 region: CASSEGIPGRSSQPQHF. In DNA form, the CDR3 reads TGTGCCAGCAGTGAAGGAATCCCAGGGCGCTCAAGTCAGCCCCAGCATTTT.

The J gene is TRBJ1-2, the V gene TRBV12-3 or TRBV12-4; D perhaps matches TRBD1 (6 bases). This CDR3 is 14 amino acids long. Trimming stripped 3 bases from V and 7 bases from J, with 15 bases between. The CDR3 is CASSLRGALSGYTF. The CDR3 region has the DNA TGTGCCAGCAGTTTGAGGGGGGCGCTTAGTGGCTACACCTTC.

The V gene is TRBV12-3 or TRBV12-4, the J gene TRBJ1-5, with D possibly matching TRBD1 (5 bases). This CDR3 contains 17 residues. The germline V and J ends were trimmed by 3 bases and 2 bases, with 17 bases remaining between them. The CDR3 reads CASSFGSRRGGNQPQHF. CDR3 in DNA: TGTGCCAGCAGTTTTGGGTCGCGTAGGGGAGGCAATCAGCCCCAGCATTTT.

This chain joins TRBV6-6 and TRBJ2-5; D possibly corresponds to TRBD2 (6 bases). This CDR3 is 13 amino acids long. From germline, CDR1 is MNHNY and CDR2 SVGAGI (reference sequence). Trimming pared 8 bases from V and 5 bases from J, leaving 15 bases between. The CDR3 DNA reads TGTGCCAGCTTCGGGCGGGAAGGCGAGACCCAGTACTTC. It translates to CASFGREGETQYF.

V gene TRBV7-9 combines with J gene TRBJ2-5; D is possibly TRBD1 (6 bases). Between the trimmed V and J ends, which lost 4 bases and 6 bases, there was a span of 18 bases. Looked up from germline, CDR1 is SEHNR and CDR2 is FQNEAQ (reference sequence). The length of the CDR3 is 15 residues. In DNA, the CDR3 is TGTGCCAGCAGCTCACCCAAACAGGGAAAGAAGACCCAGTACTTC. Translated: CASSSPKQGKKTQYF. Full variable domain (rest looked up from reference TRBV7-9 and TRBJ2-5): DTGVSQNPRHKITKRGQNVTFRCDPISEHNRLYWYRQTLGQGPEFLTYFQNEAQLEKSRLLSDRFSAERPKGSFSTLEIQRTEQGDSAMYLCASSSPKQGKKTQYFGPGTRLLVL.

The V gene is TRBV6-6, the J gene TRBJ2-4; D is possibly TRBD1 or TRBD2 (6 bases each). Germline-derived CDR1 and CDR2 are MNHNY and SVGAGI (reference sequence). With 5 bases removed from V and 9 bases from J, the gap between germline ends came to 14 bases. CDR3 length: 13 residues. For the CDR3, the DNA is TGTGCCAGCAGTGTAAGGGGGGCAGGCATTCAGTACTTC. Translating gives CASSVRGAGIQYF.

This clonotype was counted between two and nine times. The CDR3 DNA reads as TGTGCCAGCAGTTTGGAGGGGTACAATCAGCCCCAGCATTTT. Protein product: CASSLEGYNQPQHF. The V call is TRBV27, the J call TRBJ1-5, with a weak D call TRBD1 (5 bases). Trimming took 3 bases from V and 3 from J, leaving 9 bases between them. Looked up from germline, CDR1 is MNHEY and CDR2 is SMNVEV (reference sequence). The CDR3 covers 14 residues.

The chain has TRBV20-1 and TRBJ2-3, with 9 bases fitting TRBD1. This CDR3 is 15 amino acids long. V was pared by 4 bases and J by 3 bases, with 8 bases of the junction left unmatched. Germline loops: CDR1 DFQATT, CDR2 SNEGSKA (reference sequence). CDR3 residues: CSAKDRGSGTDTQYF. The CDR3 DNA is TGCAGTGCTAAAGACAGGGGGTCAGGGACAGATACGCAGTATTTT.

V and J are TRBV7-2 and TRBJ1-1; 7 nucleotides align to TRBD1. V shed 5 bases and J 11 bases; nucleotides not matched to a gene: 11. Germline V gene data show CDR1 as SGHTA and CDR2 as FQGNSA. CDR3 length equals 13 residues. CDR3 DNA: TGTGCCAGCAGCCGCACGCGAGGGGGCAGGGCTTTCTTT. Protein sequence: CASSRTRGGRAFF.